A single sample gave rise to the 28 T cell receptor beta chains below, sequenced in a study of CD8 T cells in ankylosing spondylitis. MiXCR, applied by TCRdb to the 5' RACE reads, yields one record per CDR3 protein. The repertoire consists of 200,000 to 250,000 distinct CDR3 sequences, with roughly 26% occurring once and the leading ten covering roughly 6.7%. Sequencing was performed on blood, either unsorted or a sorted T cell fraction (not recorded which). Receptor source: a male donor with ankylosing spondylitis or in good health (not recorded which).

This clonotype was recorded many times. The V and J genes are TRBV6-5 and TRBJ2-7; no reliable D call. Between the trimmed V and J ends, which lost 5 bases and 3 bases, there was a span of 5 bases. Germline V gene data show CDR1 as MNHEY and CDR2 as SVGAGI. CDR3 size: 11 residues. The CDR3 here is CASSNYYEQYF. CDR3 sequence (DNA): TGTGCCAGCAGTAACTACTACGAGCAGTACTTC.

The rearrangement joins TRBV20-1 to TRBJ2-5; D is possibly TRBD2 (6 bases). V was shortened by 3 bases and J by 4 bases, with 9 bases between the two germline ends. There are 12 residues in the CDR3. Germline-derived CDR1 and CDR2 are DFQATT and SNEGSKA (reference sequence). CDR3 in DNA: TGCAGTGCTAGCACGGGAGCAGAGACCCAGTACTTC. Protein product: CSASTGAETQYF.

In this sample, this clonotype turned up a few times. The chain combines TRBV14 with TRBJ2-7; D possibly corresponds to TRBD1 (5 bases). Trimming removed 1 base at V and 6 bases at J, with 10 bases between. CDR3 size: 13 residues. Germline values: CDR1 SGHDN, CDR2 FVKESK. The CDR3 nucleotides are TGTGCCAGCAGCCAAGCCAGGGTGGGCGAGCAGTACTTC. Protein: CASSQARVGEQYF.

This clonotype was detected a few times. This sequence joins TRBV20-1 and TRBJ2-7, with TRBD1 identical over 8 bases. Germline V gene data show CDR1 as DFQATT and CDR2 as SNEGSKA (reference sequence). This CDR3 is built from 13 residues. The CDR3 loop reads CRPDRDKDYEQYF. The CDR3 coding sequence is TGCAGGCCGGACAGGGATAAGGACTACGAGCAGTACTTC.

At least ten counts were recorded for this clonotype. The chain has TRBV15 and TRBJ2-7, with TRBD1 matching over 11 bases. Per germline, CDR1 LNHNV and CDR2 YYDKDF (reference sequence). The CDR3 consists of 16 residues. Trimming took 0 bases from V and 5 from J; bases not matched to a gene: 6. The CDR3: CATSRDLWGQGDEQYF. The CDR3 coding sequence is TGTGCCACCAGCAGAGATCTCTGGGGACAGGGGGACGAGCAGTACTTC.

Many counts were recorded for this clonotype. The CDR3 DNA reads TGTGCCAGCAGCAACCGAACGAGGGGTGGGAACACTGAAGCTTTCTTT. This codes for CASSNRTRGGNTEAFF. The V call is TRBV13, the J call TRBJ1-1, with a possible D match to TRBD1 (5 bases). CDR1 is PRHDT and CDR2 is FYEKMQ in the germline V gene (reference sequence). The V gene lost 5 bases and the J gene lost 1 base, with 17 bases spanning the gap. This CDR3 region has 16 residues. Full variable domain (remainder filled in from reference TRBV13 and TRBJ1-1): AAGVIQSPRHLIKEKRETATLKCYPIPRHDTVYWYQQGPGQDPQFLISFYEKMQSDKGSIPDRFSAQQFSDYHSELNMSSLELGDSALYFCASSNRTRGGNTEAFFGQGTRLTVV.

This clonotype was detected many times. This chain connects TRBV5-1 to TRBJ2-1; 8 bases are a match to TRBD1. Germline lookup yields CDR1 SGHRS and CDR2 YFSETQ. V dropped 3 bases and J dropped 2; count of bases not matched to a gene: 4. The CDR3 sequence is 15 residues long. CDR3 sequence reads: CASSSRTGTYNEQFF. CDR3 DNA: TGCGCCAGCAGCTCCCGGACAGGGACCTACAATGAGCAGTTCTTC. Drawing the rest from reference TRBV5-1 and TRBJ2-1, the complete variable domain is KAGVTQTPRYLIKTRGQQVTLSCSPISGHRSVSWYQQTPGQGLQFLFEYFSETQRNKGNFPGRFSGRQFSNSRSEMNVSTLELGDSALYLCASSSRTGTYNEQFFGPGTRLTVL.

In its sample, this clonotype was seen many times. This sequence joins TRBV12-3 or TRBV12-4 and TRBJ1-1; 9 bases align to TRBD1. CDR3 length equals 14 residues. V shed 3 bases, J shed 7 bases, and the junction held 6 bases outside the gene matches. CDR3 region: CASSFGGTGSEAFF. The CDR3 nucleotides read TGTGCCAGCAGTTTTGGTGGGACAGGGAGTGAAGCTTTCTTT.

This clonotype was picked up a small number of times. The V and J genes are TRBV27 and TRBJ1-5, with no clear D. The germline V and J ends were trimmed by 7 bases and 7 bases, with 5 bases remaining between them. The CDR3 has 10 amino acids. Germline V gene sequence: CDR1 MNHEY, CDR2 SMNVEV (reference sequence). Written as DNA, the CDR3 is TGTGCCAGCATGCCCCAGCCCCAGCATTTT. Protein product: CASMPQPQHF.

Of note for this clonotype: One end of the junction does not line up with germline, which may come from a read error. J is TRBJ2-1 and V is TRBV3-1, with TRBD2 matching 7 bases. The CDR3 is 15 amino acids. CDR1 is LGHDT and CDR2 is YNNKEL in the germline V gene (reference sequence). This chain's CDR3 is CACSQRLAANNEQFF. CDR3 sequence (DNA): TGTGCCTGCAGCCAAAGGCTAGCGGCCAACAATGAGCAGTTCTTC.

This clonotype was found many times. This rearrangement joins TRBV9 to TRBJ1-6; 9 bases are shared with TRBD1. The germline gives CDR1 SGDLS, CDR2 YYNGEE. The CDR3 is 15 residues long. With V trimmed by 4 bases and J by 14 bases, 13 bases remained unmatched. The CDR3 sequence is CASSLRGQGEGALHF. The CDR3 DNA reads TGTGCCAGCAGCCTCAGGGGACAGGGCGAAGGGGCCCTCCACTTT.

Remarks on this clonotype: Sequence at one end of the junction differs from germline and may be a read error. V gene TRBV28 combines with J gene TRBJ2-7; 8 bases map to TRBD2. Germline V lookup: CDR1 MDHEN, CDR2 SYDVKM. CDR3 length: 16 residues. The CDR3 reads CASSHSGGLGSYEQYF. The CDR3 region has the DNA TGTGCCAGCAGCCACTCGGGGGGGCTAGGCTCCTATGAGCAGTACTTC.

In its sample, this clonotype was seen many times. V usage is TRBV20-1 and J usage is TRBJ2-3; D ambiguous. V dropped 6 bases and J dropped 5 bases, with 9 bases sitting between them. Germline V gene data show CDR1 as DFQATT and CDR2 as SNEGSKA (reference sequence). CDR3 length: 11 residues. The CDR3 coding sequence is TGCAGTGCGAAGGTTGGAGATACGCAGTATTTT. Amino acids: CSAKVGDTQYF.

This clonotype was found a few times. The chain joins TRBV6-5 to TRBJ2-7; D tentatively reads TRBD1 or TRBD2 (6 bases each). V dropped 1 base and J dropped 7 bases, with 23 bases sitting between them. CDR1 and CDR2 (germline): MNHEY, SVGAGI. The CDR3 loop spans 17 amino acids. The CDR3 bases are TGTGCCAGCAGTTACTGGGGGGCGGGGAGGCCCCCGGGGGAGCAGTACTTC. Protein: CASSYWGAGRPPGEQYF.

The rearrangement uses TRBV6-5 and TRBJ2-7; D may be TRBD1 or TRBD2 (6 bases each). V gave up 2 bases and J gave up 1 base, with 9 bases separating them. This CDR3 has 14 residues. Germline CDR1 reads MNHEY; CDR2 reads SVGAGI. CDR3 amino acids: CASSYRGASYEQYF. The CDR3, as DNA: TGTGCCAGCAGTTACAGGGGGGCGTCCTACGAGCAGTACTTC.

This clonotype was seen many times. The chain combines TRBV7-2 with TRBJ2-7; 7 bases agree with TRBD1. This CDR3 comprises 15 residues. J was trimmed by 2 bases and V by 4 bases; bases with no gene match: 8. Germline CDR1 is SGHTA and CDR2 is FQGNSA. The CDR3 protein is CASSSIRDSTYEQYF. The CDR3 bases are TGTGCCAGCAGCTCTATAAGGGACAGTACCTACGAGCAGTACTTC. Complete variable domain (other parts from reference TRBV7-2 and TRBJ2-7): GAGVSQSPSNKVTEKGKDVELRCDPISGHTALYWYRQSLGQGLEFLIYFQGNSAPDKSGLPSDRFSAERTGGSVSTLTIQRTQQEDSAVYLCASSSIRDSTYEQYFGPGTRLTVT.

This clonotype was counted only a few times. Written as DNA, the CDR3 is TGTGCCAGCAGTTTCGAGGGTTCACCCCTCCACTTT. Residues: CASSFEGSPLHF. The chain couples TRBV12-3 or TRBV12-4 to TRBJ1-6; D gene ambiguous. The CDR3 runs 12 residues. The V end lost 3 bases, the J end lost 9 bases, and 6 bases lay between the germline ends.

The chain has TRBV29-1 and TRBJ1-1; 7 positions match TRBD1. This CDR3 is 13 amino acids long. V lost 7 bases to trimming and J lost 2 bases; unmatched junction nucleotides: 7. CDR1 is SQVTM, CDR2 ANQGSEA, per germline. CDR3 in amino acids: CSARDSTNTEAFF. The CDR3 nucleotides read TGCAGCGCCCGGGACAGCACAAACACTGAAGCTTTCTTT.

There are many counts of this clonotype. The J gene is TRBJ2-3, the V gene TRBV28; a weak D match, TRBD1 (7 bases). The V gene's germline CDR1 is MDHEN and CDR2 SYDVKM. This CDR3 is built from 16 residues. Trimming stripped 3 bases from V and 2 bases from J, with 15 bases between. CDR3 sequence: CASSLSGDRITDTQYF. The CDR3 DNA reads as TGTGCCAGCAGTTTGTCGGGGGACAGAATCACAGATACGCAGTATTTT.

The sample holds a few counts of this clonotype. The rearrangement joins TRBV19 to TRBJ2-7, with TRBD2 matching 8 bases. Trimming took 3 bases from V and 1 from J; bases not matched to a gene: 2. This CDR3 is 14 amino acids long. Germline assignment: CDR1 LNHDA and CDR2 SQIVND (reference sequence). CDR3 loop: CASSMERESYEQYF. The CDR3 nucleotides are TGTGCCAGTAGTATGGAGCGGGAGTCCTACGAGCAGTACTTC.

This clonotype was counted at least ten times. The chain has TRBV12-3 or TRBV12-4 and TRBJ1-1; TRBD1 might be the D (6 bases). There are 15 residues in the CDR3. Between the trimmed V and J ends, which lost 2 bases and 1 base, there was a span of 11 bases. CDR3 protein: CASSLRWGQNTEAFF. The CDR3, as DNA: TGTGCCAGCAGTTTAAGGTGGGGACAGAACACTGAAGCTTTCTTT.

The gene calls are TRBV7-2 and TRBJ2-5; 7 nucleotides agree with TRBD2. With 5 bases clipped from V and 5 bases from J, the junction kept 11 bases outside the gene matches. CDR1 is SGHTA, CDR2 FQGNSA, per germline. The CDR3 loop spans 15 amino acids. The CDR3 nucleotides are TGTGCCAGCAGCCCACCCTTGCGGGAGCGGGAGACCCAGTACTTC. Amino acid sequence: CASSPPLRERETQYF.

The rearrangement links TRBV3-1 to TRBJ2-7; TRBD1 matches at 9 bases. Per the germline V gene, CDR1 is LGHDT and CDR2 is YNNKEL (reference sequence). J was trimmed by 6 bases and V by 0 bases; bases with no gene match: 6. There are 15 residues in the CDR3. The CDR3 here is CASSQDRYRGREQYF. CDR3 DNA sequence: TGTGCCAGCAGCCAAGATCGATACAGGGGGCGCGAGCAGTACTTC.

At least ten counts were recorded for this clonotype. The chain employs TRBV5-1 and TRBJ1-2; 8 bases line up with TRBD1. Per germline, CDR1 SGHRS and CDR2 YFSETQ. The CDR3 runs to 14 residues. V was clipped by 0 bases and J by 4 bases; unmatched bases: 2. The CDR3 reads CASSLVGTGYGYTF. DNA of the CDR3: TGCGCCAGCAGCTTGGTCGGGACAGGCTATGGCTACACCTTC.

This clonotype was counted ten times or more. The rearrangement joins TRBV6-5 to TRBJ2-2; no firm D call. The CDR3 length is 14 residues. The germline V gene encodes CDR1 MNHEY and CDR2 SVGAGI. Trimming pared 2 bases from V and 1 base from J, leaving 5 bases between. The CDR3 is CASSYGENTGELFF. The DNA for the CDR3 is TGTGCCAGCAGTTACGGGGAGAACACCGGGGAGCTGTTTTTT.

The chain uses TRBV5-1 and TRBJ1-1; D not certain. The CDR3 has 15 residues. CDR1 is SGHRS and CDR2 is YFSETQ in the germline V gene. Trimming removed 5 bases from V and 1 base from J, with 15 bases in between. The CDR3 loop is CASSSNGRENTEAFF. DNA for the CDR3: TGCGCCAGCAGTTCAAATGGGAGGGAGAACACTGAAGCTTTCTTT.

This clonotype was found many times. The chain links TRBV28 to TRBJ1-4; 7 bases are a match to TRBD1. The CDR3 loop spans 13 amino acids. V gave up 8 bases and J gave up 5 bases; unmatched junction bases: 5. Germline V gene lookup returns CDR1 MDHEN and CDR2 SYDVKM. The CDR3 nucleotides read TGTGCCAGCGGCCCGGGACAGAATGAAAAACTGTTTTTT. Protein product: CASGPGQNEKLFF. Based on the CDR3 plus reference TRBV28 and TRBJ1-4, the full variable domain is DVKVTQSSRYLVKRTGEKVFLECVQDMDHENMFWYRQDPGLGLRLIYFSYDVKMKEKGDIPEGYSVSREKKERFSLILESASTNQTSMYLCASGPGQNEKLFFGSGTQLSVL.

Many counts were recorded for this clonotype. The rearrangement links TRBV29-1 to TRBJ2-2; 9 bases fit TRBD1. The V gene end was trimmed by 6 bases and the J gene end by 3 bases; junction bases not matched to a gene: 5. Germline lookup yields CDR1 SQVTM and CDR2 ANQGSEA. The CDR3 contains 14 residues. The CDR3: CSVWTGAHTGELFF. DNA for the CDR3: TGCAGCGTATGGACAGGGGCCCACACCGGGGAGCTGTTTTTT.